Following are 25 T cell receptor beta chains from one sample sequenced in a study of T cells in Graves' hyperthyroidism and ophthalmopathy. From RNA transcripts, TCR beta CDR3 regions were amplified. HTBI primers were the set used in a first-round RT-PCR of the TCR CDR3. Each CDR3 protein gets one entry after TCRdb re-called the multiplex PCR reads with MiXCR. The table records hundreds of thousands of distinct CDR3 sequences, 17% of them present only once. Sequencing was carried out using blood. The receptors stem from a woman between 18 and 30 years old with Graves' ophthalmopathy.

This clonotype was seen many times. The chain links TRBV13 to TRBJ1-2, with TRBD1 matching over 8 bases. The CDR3 runs to 16 residues. J lost 4 bases, V lost 3 bases, and 10 bases had no gene match. The V gene's germline CDR1 is PRHDT and CDR2 FYEKMQ (reference sequence). Here the CDR3 reads CASSFVSGTGPYGYTF. The CDR3 DNA reads as TGTGCCAGCAGCTTTGTATCCGGGACAGGACCCTATGGCTACACCTTC.

This clonotype was counted ten times or more. V is TRBV28 and J is TRBJ1-5, with D unclear. CDR1 and CDR2 (germline): MDHEN, SYDVKM. Trimming took 5 bases from V and 2 from J, leaving 34 bases between them. There are 22 residues in the CDR3. CDR3 nucleotide sequence: TGTGCCAGCAGTATGTGGTCTCTTTCCTGGTCCAACATCGCATCGCGCAATCAGCCCCAGCATTTT. Translation: CASSMWSLSWSNIASRNQPQHF.

This clonotype showed up many times. This chain links TRBV5-1 with TRBJ1-1; D gene uncertain. Trimming took off 0 bases at V and 0 bases at J, with 15 bases between the two ends. The CDR3 contains 17 residues. CDR1 and CDR2 from the germline V gene are SGHRS and YFSETQ. The CDR3 region is CASSLAGEGLMNTEAFF. The CDR3 DNA follows: TGCGCCAGCAGCTTGGCCGGGGAGGGCCTGATGAACACTGAAGCTTTCTTT.

The chain joins TRBV19 to TRBJ1-1; TRBD1 aligns across 7 bases. Germline lookup yields CDR1 LNHDA and CDR2 SQIVND (reference sequence). The CDR3 is made up of 14 amino acids. V was clipped by 4 bases and J by 4 bases; unmatched bases: 6. CDR3 protein: CASSTEQGITEAFF. The CDR3 DNA is TGTGCCAGTAGTACCGAACAGGGGATCACTGAAGCTTTCTTT.

In its sample, this clonotype was seen many times. This chain links TRBV6-2 or TRBV6-3 with TRBJ2-2; D perhaps matches TRBD2 (5 bases). Germline-derived CDR1 and CDR2 are MNHEY and SVGEGT. Between the trimmed V and J ends, which lost 6 bases and 3 bases, there was a span of 14 bases. The CDR3 has 15 amino acids. The CDR3 reads CASSSSEEDTGELFF. CDR3 bases: TGTGCCAGCAGCAGCTCCGAGGAGGACACCGGGGAGCTGTTTTTT.

The table lists this clonotype with many counts. The rearrangement uses TRBV7-8 and TRBJ2-1; TRBD2 aligns across 8 bases. The CDR3 is made up of 15 amino acids. From germline, CDR1 is SGHVS and CDR2 FQNEAQ. Trimming at V came to 4 bases and at J to 5 bases, leaving 7 bases not matched to a gene. This CDR3 is CASSYRTSRDNEQFF. CDR3 nucleotide sequence: TGTGCCAGCAGCTACCGGACTAGCCGTGACAATGAGCAGTTCTTC. The complete variable domain, with remaining parts taken from reference TRBV7-8 and TRBJ2-1, reads GAGVSQSPRYKVAKRGQDVALRCDPISGHVSLFWYQQALGQGPEFLTYFQNEAQLDKSGLPSDRFFAERPEGSVSTLKIQRTQQEDSAVYLCASSYRTSRDNEQFFGPGTRLTVL.

The rearrangement uses TRBV6-2 or TRBV6-3 and TRBJ2-7, with 9 bases aligning to TRBD1. CDR1 MNHEY and CDR2 SVGEGT come from the germline V gene. J gave up 3 bases and V 6 bases, and 6 bases lay outside the gene matches. This CDR3 has 14 amino acids. In DNA, the CDR3 is TGTGCCAGCAGGGGGACAGGGACCAACTACGAGCAGTACTTC. This codes for CASRGTGTNYEQYF.

There are a few counts of this clonotype. The V gene is TRBV27, the J gene TRBJ1-2; the D gene is possibly TRBD1 (5 bases). The CDR3 spans 13 residues. Germline V gene sequence: CDR1 MNHEY, CDR2 SMNVEV (reference sequence). V dropped 0 bases and J dropped 6 bases, with 8 bases sitting between them. In DNA form, the CDR3 reads TGTGCCAGCAGTTTATCCGGGGCGGATGGCTACACCTTC. The encoded protein is CASSLSGADGYTF.

This clonotype was recorded many times. The chain has TRBV28 and TRBJ1-5; unclear D gene. The CDR3 length is 11 residues. The germline V gene encodes CDR1 MDHEN and CDR2 SYDVKM. V was trimmed by 6 bases and J by 10 bases, leaving 10 bases between them. The chain's CDR3 is CASSGPFPQHF. DNA of the CDR3: TGTGCCAGCAGCGGACCTTTTCCCCAGCATTTT.

The sample holds a few counts of this clonotype. The chain has TRBV6-1 and TRBJ2-1; D call uncertain. V was trimmed by 5 bases and J by 8 bases, leaving 10 bases between them. The germline gives CDR1 MNHNS, CDR2 SASEGT. This CDR3 has 12 residues. For the CDR3, the DNA is TGTGCCAGCAGTTATGGTGGGGATGAGCAGTTCTTC. Translation: CASSYGGDEQFF.

The sample holds many counts of this clonotype. The gene calls are TRBV13 and TRBJ1-5, with a possible D match to TRBD1 (5 bases). V was shortened by 4 bases and J by 4 bases, with 11 bases between the two germline ends. Germline assignment: CDR1 PRHDT and CDR2 FYEKMQ (reference sequence). The CDR3 length is 14 residues. CDR3 coding DNA: TGTGCCAGCAGCTCCCGGGGCCAGAATCAGCCCCAGCATTTT. As protein: CASSSRGQNQPQHF.

This chain joins TRBV9 and TRBJ1-2; 7 bases agree with TRBD1. This CDR3 contains 14 residues. V shed 0 bases, J shed 2 bases, and the junction held 1 base outside the gene matches. Germline V gene sequence: CDR1 SGDLS, CDR2 YYNGEE. The CDR3: CASSVGRGNYGYTF. Written as DNA, the CDR3 is TGTGCCAGCAGCGTAGGCAGGGGGAACTATGGCTACACCTTC.

J is TRBJ1-5 and V is TRBV6-1; D possibly corresponds to TRBD1 (6 bases). CDR3 length equals 15 residues. Between the trimmed V and J ends, which lost 7 bases and 1 base, there was a span of 14 bases. Germline lookup yields CDR1 MNHNS and CDR2 SASEGT. CDR3 nucleotides: TGTGCCAGCACCCCTAGGCAGGGGAGCAATCAGCCCCAGCATTTT. It is translated as CASTPRQGSNQPQHF.

This clonotype was counted ten times or more. The V and J genes are TRBV3-1 and TRBJ2-2; D is tentatively TRBD1 or TRBD2 (5 bases each). The germline V gene has CDR1 LGHDT and CDR2 YNNKEL (reference sequence). The CDR3 covers 14 residues. The V and J ends lost 1 base and 3 bases respectively, with 6 bases between them. CDR3 in DNA: TGTGCCAGCAGCCAAGGGGGGTACACCGGGGAGCTGTTTTTT. It yields the protein CASSQGGYTGELFF. The full variable domain, with the rest looked up from reference TRBV3-1 and TRBJ2-2, is DTAVSQTPKYLVTQMGNDKSIKCEQNLGHDTMYWYKQDSKKFLKIMFSYNNKELIINETVPNRFSPKSPDKAHLNLHINSLELGDSAVYFCASSQGGYTGELFFGEGSRLTVL.

This rearrangement joins TRBV29-1 to TRBJ2-3; 9 nucleotides match TRBD2. The V segment lost 6 bases and the J segment 2 bases; nucleotides outside the gene matches: 6. The length of the CDR3 is 14 residues. Germline V gene data show CDR1 as SQVTM and CDR2 as ANQGSEA. CDR3 bases: TGCAGCGTGGCCCTAGCGGGGTTCACAGATACGCAGTATTTT. Protein sequence: CSVALAGFTDTQYF.

The gene calls are TRBV30 and TRBJ1-5, with D maybe TRBD1 (5 bases). The CDR3 covers 15 residues. Per the germline V gene, CDR1 is GTSNPN and CDR2 is SVGIG (reference sequence). Trimming removed 2 bases from V and 7 bases from J, with 18 bases in between. CDR3 DNA sequence: TGTGCCTGGAGTAGGTCGGGGGTCGGAGAGCAGCCCCAGCATTTT. It specifies CAWSRSGVGEQPQHF. Full variable domain (outside the CDR3, taken from reference TRBV30 and TRBJ1-5): SQTIHQWPATLVQPVGSPLSLECTVEGTSNPNLYWYRQAAGRGLQLLFYSVGIGQISSEVPQNLSASRPQDRQFILSSKKLLLSDSGFYLCAWSRSGVGEQPQHFGDGTRLSIL.

This clonotype was detected many times. The chain is built from TRBV29-1 and TRBJ1-1, with 8 bases aligning to TRBD1. CDR1 is SQVTM, CDR2 ANQGSEA, per germline. The CDR3 length is 11 residues. Trimming took 3 bases from V and 8 from J; bases not matched to a gene: 2. CDR3 amino acids: CSVDGDREAFF. The CDR3 DNA follows: TGCAGCGTTGATGGGGACAGGGAAGCTTTCTTT.

The rearrangement uses TRBV6-2 or TRBV6-3 and TRBJ2-3; unclear D gene. There are 15 residues in the CDR3. The V gene lost 6 bases and the J gene lost 0 bases, with 13 bases spanning the gap. In germline, CDR1 is MNHEY, CDR2 SVGEGT. The CDR3 region is CASRRHRTSTDTQYF. CDR3 nucleotides: TGTGCCAGCAGACGGCACAGAACTAGCACAGATACGCAGTATTTT.

This clonotype was recorded many times. The chain combines TRBV16 with TRBJ1-1; 9 nucleotides match TRBD1. V gave up 3 bases and J gave up 1 base; unmatched junction bases: 3. The CDR3 sequence is 15 residues long. Germline-derived CDR1 and CDR2 are KGHSY and FQNENV. This CDR3 is CASSQSGQGNTEAFF. The CDR3 nucleotides read TGTGCCAGCAGCCAGTCGGGACAGGGGAACACTGAAGCTTTCTTT.

In the case of this clonotype: Given a much more abundant clone one base away, this may be a read error. This sequence joins TRBV28 and TRBJ2-2; D might be TRBD2 (5 bases). CDR3 length equals 15 residues. The germline CDR1 and CDR2 sequences are MDHEN and SYDVKM. CDR3 DNA: TGTGCCAGCGGCCGCAGGCAGACGAACACCGGGGAGCTGCTTTTT. This codes for CASGRRQTNTGELLF.

The chain has TRBV2 and TRBJ2-1, with TRBD2 identical over 7 bases. Germline trimming cut 6 bases from V and 4 bases from J; bases unmatched to any gene: 12. The length of the CDR3 is 16 residues. Looked up from germline, CDR1 is SNHLY and CDR2 is FYNNEI. CDR3 coding DNA: TGTGCCAGCAGGGGATTAGCGGGTCCCGCATACAATGAGCAGTTCTTC. Translation: CASRGLAGPAYNEQFF. Full variable domain (rest looked up from reference TRBV2 and TRBJ2-1): EPEVTQTPSHQVTQMGQEVILRCVPISNHLYFYWYRQILGQKVEFLVSFYNNEISEKSEIFDDQFSVERPDGSNFTLKIRSTKLEDSAMYFCASRGLAGPAYNEQFFGPGTRLTVL.

The J gene is TRBJ2-5, the V gene TRBV7-9, with 15 bases lining up with TRBD2. The CDR3 contains 18 residues. The J segment lost 2 bases and the V segment lost 5 bases, leaving 9 bases of the junction unmatched. CDR1 is SEHNR, CDR2 FQNEAQ, per germline (reference sequence). CDR3 coding DNA: TGTGCCAGCAGCCTCGGACTAGCGGGAGGGCCGGGACAAGAGACCCAGTACTTC. Translated: CASSLGLAGGPGQETQYF.

This clonotype was observed many times. The chain recombines TRBV7-2 with TRBJ1-1; unclear D gene. CDR1 SGHTA and CDR2 FQGNSA come from the germline V gene. The CDR3 has 14 amino acids. The ends were cut back, 2 bases at V and 0 bases at J, with 7 bases in the middle. CDR3 region: CASSLSRLNTEAFF. For the CDR3, the DNA is TGTGCCAGCAGCTTAAGCAGGCTGAACACTGAAGCTTTCTTT. Combining the CDR3 with reference TRBV7-2 and TRBJ1-1 gives the whole variable domain GAGVSQSPSNKVTEKGKDVELRCDPISGHTALYWYRQSLGQGLEFLIYFQGNSAPDKSGLPSDRFSAERTGGSVSTLTIQRTQQEDSAVYLCASSLSRLNTEAFFGQGTRLTVV.

This clonotype showed up many times. This chain connects TRBV28 to TRBJ1-2, with D possibly TRBD1 on 6 matching bases. V was cut by 2 bases and J by 3 bases, with 13 bases left in between. Germline V gene sequence: CDR1 MDHEN, CDR2 SYDVKM. The CDR3 is 15 residues long. CDR3 sequence (DNA): TGTGCCAGCAGTTTAGAAGACAGGAATTACTATGGCTACACCTTC. Translation: CASSLEDRNYYGYTF.

This clonotype showed up many times. The V call is TRBV28, the J call TRBJ2-2; D unresolved. Germline V CDR1 and CDR2: MDHEN, SYDVKM. The CDR3 is 14 residues long. Trimming shortened V by 5 bases and J by 7 bases, and 14 bases separated the two germline ends. The CDR3 coding sequence is TGTGCCAGCAGTCCCTACACTACGGGCGGGGAGCTGTTTTTT. Protein product: CASSPYTTGGELFF.